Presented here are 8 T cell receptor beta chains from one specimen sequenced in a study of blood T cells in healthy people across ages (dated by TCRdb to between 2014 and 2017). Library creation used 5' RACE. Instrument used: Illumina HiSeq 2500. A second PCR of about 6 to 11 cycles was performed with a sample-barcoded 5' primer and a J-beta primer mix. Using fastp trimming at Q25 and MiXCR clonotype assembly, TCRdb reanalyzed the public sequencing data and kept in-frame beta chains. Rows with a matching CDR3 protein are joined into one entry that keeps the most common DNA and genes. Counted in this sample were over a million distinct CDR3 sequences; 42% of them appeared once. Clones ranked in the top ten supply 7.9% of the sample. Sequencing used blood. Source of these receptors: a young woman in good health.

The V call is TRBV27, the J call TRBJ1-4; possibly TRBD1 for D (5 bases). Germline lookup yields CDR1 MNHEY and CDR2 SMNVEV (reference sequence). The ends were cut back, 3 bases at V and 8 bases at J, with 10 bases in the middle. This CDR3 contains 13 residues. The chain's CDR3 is CASSFGWDEKLFF. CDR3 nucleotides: TGTGCCAGCAGTTTTGGATGGGACGAAAAACTGTTTTTT.

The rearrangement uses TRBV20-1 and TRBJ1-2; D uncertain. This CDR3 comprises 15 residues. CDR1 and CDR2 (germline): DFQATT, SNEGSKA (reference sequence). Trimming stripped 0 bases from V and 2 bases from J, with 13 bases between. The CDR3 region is CSARDPQTGNYGYTF. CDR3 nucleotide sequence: TGCAGTGCTAGAGACCCTCAGACGGGGAACTATGGCTACACCTTC.

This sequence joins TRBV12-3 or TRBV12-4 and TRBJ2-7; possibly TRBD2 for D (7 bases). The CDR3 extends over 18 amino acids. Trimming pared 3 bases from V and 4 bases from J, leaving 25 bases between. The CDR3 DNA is TGTGCCAGCAGTTTTTTGGAGGGGGGGGCGATTGGGAGATACGAGCAGTACTTC. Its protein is CASSFLEGGAIGRYEQYF.

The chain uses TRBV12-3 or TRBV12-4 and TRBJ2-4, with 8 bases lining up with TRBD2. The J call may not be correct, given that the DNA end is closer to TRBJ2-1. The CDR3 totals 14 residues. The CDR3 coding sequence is TGTGCCAGCAGTTCCGGGACTAGTCGGAGTGAGCAGTTCTTC. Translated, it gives CASSSGTSRSEQFF.

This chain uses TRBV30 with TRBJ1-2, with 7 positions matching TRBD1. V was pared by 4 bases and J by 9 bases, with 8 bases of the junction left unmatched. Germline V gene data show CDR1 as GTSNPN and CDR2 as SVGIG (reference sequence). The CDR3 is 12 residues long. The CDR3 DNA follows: TGTGCCTGGAAAGGGGGCGGCCGTCGCTACACCTTC. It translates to CAWKGGGRRYTF.

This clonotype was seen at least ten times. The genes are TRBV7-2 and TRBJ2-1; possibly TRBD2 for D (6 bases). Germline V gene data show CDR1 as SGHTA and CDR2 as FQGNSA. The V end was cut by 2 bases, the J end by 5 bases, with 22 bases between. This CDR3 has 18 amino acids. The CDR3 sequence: CASSLHPPGKRANNEQFF. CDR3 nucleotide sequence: TGTGCCAGCAGCTTACATCCCCCAGGGAAGCGGGCAAACAATGAGCAGTTCTTC.

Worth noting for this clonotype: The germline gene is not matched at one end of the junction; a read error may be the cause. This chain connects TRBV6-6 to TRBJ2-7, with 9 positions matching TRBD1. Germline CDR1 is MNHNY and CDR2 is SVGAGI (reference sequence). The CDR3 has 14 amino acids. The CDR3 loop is CTSSAQGASYEQYF. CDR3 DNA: TGTACCAGCAGTGCACAGGGGGCCTCTTACGAGCAGTACTTC.

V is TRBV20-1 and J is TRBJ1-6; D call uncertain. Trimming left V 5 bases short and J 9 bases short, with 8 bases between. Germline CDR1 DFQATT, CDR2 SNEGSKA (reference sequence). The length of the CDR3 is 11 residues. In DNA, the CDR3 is TGCAGTGCTCGGACCCTTTCACCCCTCCACTTT. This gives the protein CSARTLSPLHF.